A single sample gave rise to the 23 T cell receptor beta chains below, sequenced in a study of Tregs in tolerant kidney transplant recipients. Mixed chimerism was transient after nonmyeloablative marrow transplants from related graft donors. Method: immunoSEQ multiplex PCR; TCRdb's copy keeps in-frame clones and lacks some. The sample lists approximately 90,000 clones, 80% to 95% occurring once. This specimen consisted of CD4+ T cells from blood (PBMCs), obtained 12 months after the transplant. The receptors originated from a human patient who received a combined kidney and bone marrow transplant. The T cells may come from the graft donor.

The genes are TRBV14 and TRBJ2-7; D is perhaps TRBD1 (6 bases). Trimming cost V 4 bases and J 4 bases, with 14 bases left between them. Germline CDR1 reads SGHDN; CDR2 reads FVKESK. The CDR3 extends over 14 amino acids. The CDR3 loop is CASSPTLGHYEQYF. CDR3 coding DNA: TGTGCCAGCAGCCCCACCTTGGGACATTACGAGCAGTACTTC.

J is TRBJ2-5 and V is TRBV5-1; TRBD1 matches at 11 bases. With V trimmed by 2 bases and J by 0 bases, 3 bases remained unmatched. This CDR3 contains 16 residues. The germline gives CDR1 SGHRS, CDR2 YFSETQ. CDR3 nucleotides: TGCGCCAGCAGCTTAAGGACAGGGGGCAACCAAGAGACCCAGTACTTC. Amino acids: CASSLRTGGNQETQYF.

The chain is built from TRBV15 and TRBJ2-7; 9 nucleotides agree with TRBD2. Germline trimming cut 1 base from V and 5 bases from J; bases unmatched to any gene: 6. This CDR3 is 15 amino acids long. Per the germline V gene, CDR1 is LNHNV and CDR2 is YYDKDF (reference sequence). The CDR3 DNA sequence: TGTGCCACCAGCAGAGGAGGGACTAGCACTAACGAGCAGTACTTC. Protein product: CATSRGGTSTNEQYF.

The V and J genes are TRBV19 and TRBJ2-1; 13 bases line up with TRBD2. This CDR3 contains 16 residues. Germline V gene lookup returns CDR1 LNHDA and CDR2 SQIVND (reference sequence). Germline trimming cut 2 bases from V and 4 bases from J; bases unmatched to any gene: 2. CDR3 in DNA: TGTGCCAGTAGTATAAGGACTAGCGGGAGATACAATGAGCAGTTCTTC. This gives the protein CASSIRTSGRYNEQFF.

The chain has TRBV10-3 and TRBJ2-7, with TRBD1 matching 8 bases. J lost 6 bases, V lost 3 bases, and 10 bases had no gene match. The CDR3 has 15 amino acids. Germline loops: CDR1 ENHRY, CDR2 SYGVKD. The CDR3 coding sequence is TGTGCCATCAGTGATCATAGTCAGGGGGCGCGCGAGCAGTACTTC. It yields the protein CAISDHSQGAREQYF.

V and J are TRBV5-6 and TRBJ1-4; D gene ambiguous. This CDR3 is built from 15 residues. Trimming cost V 0 bases and J 0 bases, with 6 bases left between them. Germline CDR1 SGHDT, CDR2 YYEEEE. CDR3: CASSLALATNEKLFF. The CDR3, as DNA: TGTGCCAGCAGCTTGGCCCTTGCAACTAATGAAAAACTGTTTTTT.

Points on this clone: Different DNA sequences within this sample yield the same CDR3. The chain couples TRBV9 to TRBJ2-1, with 7 bases that match TRBD2. Trimming took 0 bases from V and 0 from J; bases not matched to a gene: 0. In germline, CDR1 is SGDLS, CDR2 YYNGEE. The CDR3 has 15 amino acids. The CDR3 DNA reads TGTGCCAGCAGCGTAGGCGGGGGCTCCTACAATGAGCAGTTCTTC. Residues: CASSVGGGSYNEQFF.

This chain connects TRBV7-9 to TRBJ2-3; D remains ambiguous. Deletions cut 2 bases from V and 2 bases from J, with 23 bases between. This CDR3 contains 19 residues. Per the germline V gene, CDR1 is SEHNR and CDR2 is FQNEAQ (reference sequence). The CDR3 protein is CASSLKPSSTVLLTDTQYF. In nucleotides, the CDR3 is TGTGCCAGCAGCTTAAAGCCTTCCTCCACAGTCCTCCTCACAGATACGCAGTATTTT.

V and J are TRBV2 and TRBJ2-6; 10 nucleotides agree with TRBD1. V was pared by 7 bases and J by 0 bases, with 6 bases of the junction left unmatched. The CDR3 runs 17 residues. Germline lookup yields CDR1 SNHLY and CDR2 FYNNEI. The CDR3: CASTLTGGYSGANVLTF. The CDR3 nucleotides are TGTGCCAGCACTTTGACAGGGGGCTACTCTGGGGCCAACGTCCTGACTTTC.

To note about this clone: One end of the junction does not line up with germline, which may come from a read error. Other DNA variants within this sample encode the same CDR3. The chain joins TRBV18 to TRBJ1-6; tentative D call: TRBD1 (6 bases). Per germline, CDR1 KGHSH and CDR2 LQKENI. The CDR3 covers 16 residues. CDR3 nucleotides: TGTGCCAGCTCACCGATACGACAGGTCTATAATTCCCCCCTCCACTTT. This translates into CASSPIRQVYNSPLHF. The variable domain in full, with the rest retrieved from reference TRBV18 and TRBJ1-6, is NAGVMQNPRHLVRRRGQEARLRCSPMKGHSHVYWYRQLPEEGLKFMVYLQKENIIDESGMPKERFSAEFPKEGPSILRIQQVVRGDSAAYFCASSPIRQVYNSPLHFGNGTRLTVT.

The chain uses TRBV19 and TRBJ1-1, with D uncertain. Per germline, CDR1 LNHDA and CDR2 SQIVND (reference sequence). Deletions cut 1 base from V and 1 base from J, with 4 bases between. The CDR3 contains 13 residues. The CDR3 reads CASSIGANTEAFF. Here the CDR3 DNA reads TGTGCCAGTAGTATAGGGGCGAACACTGAAGCTTTCTTT.

The chain recombines TRBV7-2 with TRBJ2-2, with TRBD2 as a possible D gene (5 bases). This CDR3 spans 13 amino acids. The ends were cut back, 1 base at V and 10 bases at J, with 10 bases in the middle. Germline assignment: CDR1 SGHTA and CDR2 FQGNSA. The CDR3 region has the DNA TGTGCCAGCAGCTTAGAATCGGGGTTGGAGCTGTTTTTT. Protein sequence: CASSLESGLELFF.

The gene calls are TRBV5-1 and TRBJ2-1; 12 bases align to TRBD2. The CDR3 has 15 amino acids. The V gene end was trimmed by 1 base and the J gene end by 8 bases; junction bases not matched to a gene: 4. The germline V gene encodes CDR1 SGHRS and CDR2 YFSETQ. The CDR3 sequence is CASSLKLAGGDEQFF. The CDR3 DNA reads as TGCGCCAGCAGCTTGAAGCTAGCGGGAGGGGATGAGCAGTTCTTC.

This chain links TRBV6-5 with TRBJ1-1; no clear D gene. Trimming pared 3 bases from V and 8 bases from J, leaving 7 bases between. Germline CDR1 and CDR2: MNHEY and SVGAGI. The CDR3 length is 11 residues. The CDR3 coding sequence is TGTGCCAGCAGTTATCATTCCGAAGCTTTCTTT. It encodes CASSYHSEAFF.

The chain is built from TRBV28 and TRBJ2-7, with D unresolved. Germline CDR1 and CDR2: MDHEN and SYDVKM. This CDR3 is 13 amino acids long. The germline V and J ends were trimmed by 1 base and 2 bases, with 6 bases remaining between them. CDR3 amino acids: CASSLSGTYEQYF. In DNA form, the CDR3 reads TGTGCCAGCAGTTTATCCGGTACCTACGAGCAGTACTTC.

The CDR3 DNA reads as TGTGCCAGCAGCCCCCGGGGGACTAGCGGGGTCTCAGATACGCAGTATTTT. It codes for CASSPRGTSGVSDTQYF. The gene calls are TRBV9 and TRBJ2-3, with 13 bases fitting TRBD2. This CDR3 comprises 17 residues. Unmatched junction bases numbered 9, after V lost 4 bases and J lost 4 bases. The germline CDR1 and CDR2 sequences are SGDLS and YYNGEE. The full variable domain, with the rest looked up from reference TRBV9 and TRBJ2-3, is DSGVTQTPKHLITATGQRVTLRCSPRSGDLSVYWYQQSLDQGLQFLIQYYNGEERAKGNILERFSAQQFPDLHSELNLSSLELGDSALYFCASSPRGTSGVSDTQYFGPGTRLTVL.

This clone was seen a handful of times. The chain has TRBV5-8 and TRBJ1-2; a possible D gene is TRBD1 (5 bases). Trimming removed 7 bases from V and 8 bases from J, with 21 bases in between. Germline CDR1 is SGHTS and CDR2 is YDEGEE. The CDR3 totals 14 residues. CDR3 amino acids: CASSPGGEIRGYTF. The CDR3, as DNA: TGTGCCAGCTCCCCTGGGGGGGAAATACGGGGCTACACCTTC. Looking up the rest from reference TRBV5-8 and TRBJ1-2 gives the full variable domain: EAGVTQSPTHLIKTRGQQATLRCSPISGHTSVYWYQQALGLGLQFLLWYDEGEERNRGNFPPRFSGRQFPNYSSELNVNALELEDSALYLCASSPGGEIRGYTFGSGTRLTVV.

This clone was observed a single time. CDR3: CASRNRGSEQPQHF. CDR3 nucleotide sequence: TGTGCCAGCAGAAACAGGGGGTCTGAACAGCCCCAGCATTTT. The chain joins TRBV2 to TRBJ1-5, with 8 bases identical to TRBD1. Germline loops: CDR1 SNHLY, CDR2 FYNNEI. CDR3 length equals 14 residues. V gave up 6 bases and J gave up 7 bases; unmatched junction bases: 8.

The chain uses TRBV6-6 and TRBJ2-3; D uncertain. Trimming removed 7 bases at V and 0 bases at J, with 11 bases between. This CDR3 is built from 14 residues. The germline gives CDR1 MNHNY, CDR2 SVGAGI (reference sequence). The CDR3 region is CASNPITSTDTQYF. The CDR3, as DNA: TGTGCCAGCAATCCCATTACTAGCACAGATACGCAGTATTTT.

This chain joins TRBV11-2 and TRBJ2-2, with 15 bases fitting TRBD2. This CDR3 is 18 amino acids long. The germline CDR1 and CDR2 sequences are SGHAT and FQNNGV. V gave up 5 bases and J gave up 4 bases; unmatched junction bases: 8. The CDR3 spells CASSPGLAGGTGTGELFF. CDR3 bases: TGTGCCAGCAGCCCAGGACTAGCGGGAGGGACGGGCACCGGGGAGCTGTTTTTT.

Only one count was recorded for this clone. The CDR3 DNA sequence: TGTGCCAGCAGGACAGGGGACTACGAGCAGTACTTC. Translation gives CASRTGDYEQYF. The rearrangement uses TRBV6-5 and TRBJ2-7; 8 bases agree with TRBD1. With 6 bases clipped from V and 3 bases from J, the junction kept 1 base outside the gene matches. The CDR3 loop spans 12 amino acids. Germline values: CDR1 MNHEY, CDR2 SVGAGI.

V and J are TRBV9 and TRBJ1-2; D remains unclear. Trimming took 0 bases from V and 7 from J, leaving 7 bases between them. CDR3 length: 12 residues. Looked up from germline, CDR1 is SGDLS and CDR2 is YYNGEE. CDR3 sequence reads: CASSVATLGYTF. The CDR3 bases are TGTGCCAGCAGCGTAGCTACTCTTGGCTACACCTTC.

J is TRBJ2-1 and V is TRBV6-5; 7 bases are shared with TRBD2. The V and J ends lost 0 bases and 3 bases, in that order; junction bases with no gene match: 5. The CDR3 consists of 16 residues. Per the germline V gene, CDR1 is MNHEY and CDR2 is SVGAGI. CDR3 DNA: TGTGCCAGCAGTTACTCGGGCGGGGGTGACTACAATGAGCAGTTCTTC. It yields the protein CASSYSGGGDYNEQFF.